The T cell receptor (beta chain) described here comes from a study of early T cells in non-severe SARS-CoV-2 infection (dated by TCRdb to about 2021). At the level of the whole study: TCR sequencing used bulk RNA from unsorted whole blood, so alpha and beta chains could not be paired. The investigation overall reported the following: VDJdb matching was skewed toward anti-spike CD8 responses and likely underestimated virus-specific expansions, missing private and CD4 specificities.

CDR1 and CDR2, per the germline V gene, are MDHEN and SYDVKM. The CDR3 measures 16 amino acids from cysteine to phenylalanine. This entry keeps only the CDR3 DNA: 48 bases, framed from base 1. Trimming takes 5 bases from V and 3 bases from J, and the germline ends sit 17 bases apart. As for this clonotype: Its binding antigen is unknown. Qualities for individual bases were not recorded, and no much larger clone is one base off.

This was a case-control study nested in a cohort of healthcare workers in London, UK, who had nasopharyngeal swab PCR tests and blood samples taken every week. Healthcare workers were recruited between 23 and 31 March 2020, during the week of the UK lockdown, and were followed weekly for up to about 16 weeks. Preparation of the library involved 5' RACE. Instrument on record: NextSeq 500. To correct for sequencing error and PCR bias, the TCR library protocol tagged individual cDNA molecules with unique molecular identifiers. Both TCR alpha and beta chains were sequenced, and tight co-correlation was observed between alpha and beta sequence abundances in each sample. As for the original processing: Decombinator V4 was used to perform V gene, J gene and CDR3 annotation of TCR sequences. TCRs were defined as expanded if a significant change between any two time points was detected under a Poisson model with p below 0.0001. TCR abundances were normalised to the total number of TCRs sequenced per sample and expressed as counts per million. MAIT TCRs were defined by TRAV1-2 paired with TRAJ12, TRAJ20 or TRAJ33, and iNKT TCRs by TRAV10 paired with TRAJ18. A search of VDJdb, accessed on 1 November 2021, was run for TCRs annotated to CMV, EBV and SARS-CoV-2, with TCRs annotated for multiple antigens excluded. In TCRdb, the public reads were trimmed at Q25 with fastp and aligned with MiXCR, with productive beta chains retained. For every CDR3 protein sequence, its rows merge into one entry that carries the most common genes and DNA. TCRdb, rather than the study authors, made the V and J calls. This sample holds roughly 50,000 distinct CDR3 sequences; roughly 8% were observed only once. The top ten clonotypes cover 9.4% of the sample.

Sequenced material: whole blood. The source of this sequence is an adult who was a healthcare worker with PCR-confirmed SARS-CoV-2 infection or an uninfected control (not recorded which). Rearrangement joined TRBV28 to TRBJ1-5; confidence is insufficient to name the D gene. The CDR3 region reads CASSPLRRLVNQPQHF. The DNA sequence is as follows: TGTGCCAGCAGTCCCCTTAGACGGCTAGTCAATCAGCCCCAGCATTTT. Extended through the reference TRBV28 and TRBJ1-5 proteins, this CDR3 yields the full variable domain: DVKVTQSSRYLVKRTGEKVFLECVQDMDHENMFWYRQDPGLGLRLIYFSYDVKMKEKGDIPEGYSVSREKKERFSLILESASTNQTSMYLCASSPLRRLVNQPQHFGDGTRLSIL.